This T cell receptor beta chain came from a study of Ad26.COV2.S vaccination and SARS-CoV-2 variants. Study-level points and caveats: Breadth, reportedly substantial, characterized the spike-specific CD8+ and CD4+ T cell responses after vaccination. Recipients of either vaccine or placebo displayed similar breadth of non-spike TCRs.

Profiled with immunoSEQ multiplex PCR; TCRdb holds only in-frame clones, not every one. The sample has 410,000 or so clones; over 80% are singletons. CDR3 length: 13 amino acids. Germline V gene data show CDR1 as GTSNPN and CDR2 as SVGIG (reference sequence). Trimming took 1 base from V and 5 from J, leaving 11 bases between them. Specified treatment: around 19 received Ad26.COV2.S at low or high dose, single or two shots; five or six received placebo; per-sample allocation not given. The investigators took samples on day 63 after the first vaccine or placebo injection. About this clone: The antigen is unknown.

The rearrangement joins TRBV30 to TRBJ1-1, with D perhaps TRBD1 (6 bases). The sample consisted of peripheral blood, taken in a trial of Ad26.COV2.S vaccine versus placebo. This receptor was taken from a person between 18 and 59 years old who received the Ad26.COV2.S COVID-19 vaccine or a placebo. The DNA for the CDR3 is TGTGCCTGGAGTGGACAGGCATGGACTGAAGCTTTCTTT. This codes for CAWSGQAWTEAFF. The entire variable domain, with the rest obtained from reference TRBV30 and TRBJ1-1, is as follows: SQTIHQWPATLVQPVGSPLSLECTVEGTSNPNLYWYRQAAGRGLQLLFYSVGIGQISSEVPQNLSASRPQDRQFILSSKKLLLSDSGFYLCAWSGQAWTEAFFGQGTRLTVV.